The present entry profiles one T cell receptor (beta chain) with its context. This record belongs to a study of T cell responses to AZD1222 COVID-19 vaccine. Data came from immunoSEQ multiplex PCR; TCRdb stores just in-frame clones and leaves some out. Of around 140,000 clones in the sample, 85% to 90% were seen once. V dropped 1 base and J dropped 1 base, with 16 bases sitting between them. CDR1 is SGDLS, CDR2 YYNGEE, per germline. The CDR3 spans 17 residues. The sequencing used peripheral blood, collected on day 0 of AZD1222 vaccination. V usage is TRBV9 and J usage is TRBJ2-3; perhaps TRBD2 as D (7 bases). The source is an adult in good health. CDR3 sequence reads: CASSVRWGAGGTDTQYF. The CDR3 region has the DNA TGTGCCAGCAGCGTACGCTGGGGGGCGGGGGGCACAGATACGCAGTATTTT.